This TCR beta chain comes out of a study of beta chain features in type 1 diabetes (dated by TCRdb to between 2017 and 2018). About the study as a whole: Mean age, gender distribution, total cell number and subset yield were not different between patients and healthy donors. The study compared TCRB repertoires of sorted circulating CD4+ T cell subsets between recently diagnosed type 1 diabetes patients and matched healthy donors. Regulatory and stem cell-like memory subsets were isolated from only 8 patients and roughly eight healthy donors, whereas naive and central memory subsets came from all 30 or so donors. A total of some 100,000,000 sorted cells were examined across all samples, and a strong correlation was observed between cell number per subset and RNA yield. The investigation overall reported the following: Fewer insertions and more nucleotide deletions at VDJ recombination sites were observed in patients with type 1 diabetes, implying thymic rearrangement abnormalities. PCR might favor shorter templates, but patient and control samples were amplified and corrected together, so any skew would affect both groups equally. In all four CD4+ subsets, TCRB CDR3 length was moderately but significantly shorter in type 1 diabetes patients. Naive, central memory and regulatory TCRB repertoires appeared more similar among patients than among healthy donors. Because the HLA sub-analyses included only small numbers of individuals, any influence of HLA type on TCRB rearrangement was left unresolved. Because cDNA was sequenced instead of genomic DNA, highly expressing activated cells could be over-represented, though the groups showed no difference in activation or CD3 levels.

Sequences GTSNPN (CDR1) and SVGIG (CDR2) are obtained from the germline V gene (reference sequence). The V and J ends are trimmed by 2 bases and 6 bases, leaving 7 bases between them. The CDR3 runs 12 residues from the cysteine to the phenylalanine. Only CDR3 DNA is held: 36 bases, read in frame from base 1. As for this clone: Its antigen has not been determined. Base qualities are not provided; no much larger clone lies one nucleotide away.

The entire amount of isolated RNA was reverse transcribed using the High Capacity cDNA Reverse Transcription Kit, so the sequenced TCRB transcripts were expressed ones. Naive, central memory and regulatory T cell samples underwent deep immunoSEQ sequencing, averaging around 3.7 million total reads per sample. Sorted cells were lysed in RLT buffer, and RNA was extracted using DNase-treated RNeasy Micro or Mini kits according to cell number. To prevent cross-contamination, every cell subset was processed on its own, while patient and healthy donor samples were processed together. The immunoSEQ multiplex PCR was used to amplify TCRB sequences from cDNA, generating 87-bp fragments that spanned the CDR3 region. The amplicons were sequenced using the Illumina HiSeq platform. The source study handled its data this way. PCR bias was computationally corrected using synthetic template baselines, reads within Hamming distance 2 were collapsed, and singletons that could not be merged were discarded. Reads were aligned to IMGT to assign V, D and J genes, CDR3 length, and insertions or deletions at six rearrangement sites. Within each subset, clonotype counts were normalized to sorted cell number, and only after that were true diversity and Gini coefficients computed with the tcR R package. Repertoire sharing was quantified using the overlap coefficient calculated on TCRB nucleotide sequences. As a proxy for the pre-selection repertoire, out-of-frame TCRB sequences from naive cells were analyzed. TCRdb took over this immuneACCESS table, retaining in-frame rearrangements with V and J assigned. Such tables are incomplete; in checked studies, under half of the missing clones stem from an unresolved V gene, and the remainder is unexplained. That table furnishes V, J and clone size, whereas the DNA furnished D and trimming. For this sample the table gives around 450,000 clones, of which about 10% were detected only once. More than 0.045% of the sample rests with the top ten.

A single peripheral blood draw of 90 to 150 mL on average was collected from each donor into heparinised tubes. A BD FACSAria II and a panel including CD45RO, CCR7, CD25, CD127, CD95 and CD27 were used to sort naive, central memory, regulatory and stem cell-like memory CD4+ T cells. Purity was above 98% for every sorted population. PBMCs were isolated immediately by Lymphoprep density gradient centrifugation and stained directly without culture. So that batch effects would be minimized, each experiment stained and sorted samples in pairs, pairing one healthy donor with one patient. The sequencing input was naive CD4+ T cells from blood. In the paper's terms, the cell subset or site label means: true naive CD4+ T cells. This clonotype was sampled from a woman aged 18 to 35 in good health. Recombination linked TRBV30 to TRBJ2-2, with the D gene call left open. At the DNA level, the sequence is TGTGCCTGGAGTAAGATAGCCGGGGAGCTGTTTTTT. Its translation reads: CAWSKIAGELFF. The CDR3, completed at both ends by the reference TRBV30 and TRBJ2-2 genes, gives the full variable domain SQTIHQWPATLVQPVGSPLSLECTVEGTSNPNLYWYRQAAGRGLQLLFYSVGIGQISSEVPQNLSASRPQDRQFILSSKKLLLSDSGFYLCAWSKIAGELFFGEGSRLTVL.